Detailed here is one T cell receptor (beta chain). Primers included in the PCR were 60 Vbeta and 13 Jbeta primers. Here immunoSEQ multiplex PCR was the method, and the copy in TCRdb shows in-frame clones only, minus some. In the table there are 150,000 to 200,000 clones, roughly 80% of which are singletons. The source of the sample is a study of cytomegalovirus exposure and HLA in healthy donors. Germline CDR1 and CDR2: MDHEN and SYDVKM. V was pared by 5 bases and J by 10 bases, with 5 bases of the junction left unmatched. This CDR3 spans 14 amino acids. The source of this sequence is a man aged 25 to 40 in good health and CMV-seropositive. The genes are TRBV28 and TRBJ1-6, with TRBD1 matching 10 bases. The source material was PBMCs. CDR3 sequence: CASSPDRGLSPLHF. The CDR3 region has the DNA TGTGCCAGCAGTCCAGACAGGGGGCTCTCACCCCTCCACTTT.